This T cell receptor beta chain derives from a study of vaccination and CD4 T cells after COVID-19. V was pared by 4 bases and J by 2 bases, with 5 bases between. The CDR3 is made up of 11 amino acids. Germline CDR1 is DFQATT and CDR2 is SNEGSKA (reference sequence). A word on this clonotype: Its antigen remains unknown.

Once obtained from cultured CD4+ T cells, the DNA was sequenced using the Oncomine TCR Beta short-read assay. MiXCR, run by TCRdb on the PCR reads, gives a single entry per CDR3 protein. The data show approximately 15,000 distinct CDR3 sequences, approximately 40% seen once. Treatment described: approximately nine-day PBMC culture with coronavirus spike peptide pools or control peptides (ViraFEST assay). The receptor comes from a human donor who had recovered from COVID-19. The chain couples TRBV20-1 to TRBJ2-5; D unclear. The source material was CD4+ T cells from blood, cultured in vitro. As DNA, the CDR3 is TGCAGTGCTAAAAGACAAGAGACCCAGTACTTC. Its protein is CSAKRQETQYF.